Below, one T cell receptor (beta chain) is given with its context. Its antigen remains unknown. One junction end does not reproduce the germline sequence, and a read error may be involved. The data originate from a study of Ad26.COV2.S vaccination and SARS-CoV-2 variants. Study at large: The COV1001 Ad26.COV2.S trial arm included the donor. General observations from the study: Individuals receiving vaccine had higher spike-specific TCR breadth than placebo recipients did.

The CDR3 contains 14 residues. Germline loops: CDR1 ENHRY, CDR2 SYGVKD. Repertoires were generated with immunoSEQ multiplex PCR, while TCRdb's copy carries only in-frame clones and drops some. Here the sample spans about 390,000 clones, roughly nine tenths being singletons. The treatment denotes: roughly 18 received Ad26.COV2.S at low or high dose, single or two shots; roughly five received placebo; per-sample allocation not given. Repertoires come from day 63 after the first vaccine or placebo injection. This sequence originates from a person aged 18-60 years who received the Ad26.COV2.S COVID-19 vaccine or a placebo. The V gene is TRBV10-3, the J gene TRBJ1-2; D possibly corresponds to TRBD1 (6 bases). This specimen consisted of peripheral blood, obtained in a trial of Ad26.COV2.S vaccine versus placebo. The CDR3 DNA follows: TGTGCCACCCGGATGTACGGGACAACCATCGGAGGGCACTTC. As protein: CATRMYGTTIGGHF.